This is a list of T cell receptor beta chains from one sample in a study of CD8+ T cells in alopecia areata. Produced via immunoSEQ multiplex PCR; TCRdb's table is partial and in-frame only. The sample lists 150,000 to 200,000 clones, 45% to 60% occurring once. The specimen sequenced was CD4+ T cells sorted from blood. Every receptor here comes from a human donor in good health. Each CDR3 is given with its conserved first and last residue. The D gene is left open where the match is weak. Expanded clones are given a class, and other clones once, few, many or no size at all.

TRBV30	TRBJ2-4	TRBD2	NA	TGTGCCTGGAGTGGGGTAGCGGGAAGCCTAGCCAAAAACATTCAGTACTTC	CAWSGVAGSLAKNIQYF
TRBV20-1	TRBJ1-2	NA	NA	TGCAGTGCTAGACTGATTTATGGCTACACCTTC	CSARLIYGYTF
TRBV5-1	TRBJ2-2	TRBD1	few	TGCGCCAGCAGCCCTAGGACAGGGACGATCGGGGAGCTGTTTTTT	CASSPRTGTIGELFF
TRBV11-2	TRBJ2-7	NA	NA	TGTGCCAGCAGCGTATTGTACGAGCAGTACTTC	CASSVLYEQYF
TRBV28	TRBJ1-1	NA	NA	TGTGCCAGCAGACCCGACATGAACACTGAAGCTTTCTTT	CASRPDMNTEAFF
TRBV28	TRBJ2-7	TRBD2	NA	TGTGCCAGCAGTTTCCCCGGACTAGCGGGAACTTTGCGCGAGCAGTACTTC	CASSFPGLAGTLREQYF
TRBV7-9	TRBJ2-3	NA	NA	TGTGCCAGCAGCCTCGCCACCGCCACAGATACGCAGTATTTT	CASSLATATDTQYF
TRBV5-1	TRBJ1-2	TRBD1	once	TGCGCCAGCAGCTTCGCGACAGGGGCCTATGGCTACACCTTC	CASSFATGAYGYTF
TRBV30	TRBJ1-4	NA	NA	TGTGCCTGGAGTGTACAGGGATCAGGAAAACTGTTTTTT	CAWSVQGSGKLFF
TRBV28	TRBJ2-7	TRBD2	NA	TGTGCCAGCGCCCTAGCGGGGACCTACGAGCAGTACTTC	CASALAGTYEQYF
TRBV29-1	TRBJ2-5	NA	few	TGCAGCGTCCATACTGACTGGGAGCAAGAGACCCAGTACTTC	CSVHTDWEQETQYF
TRBV29-1	TRBJ2-3	TRBD2	NA	TGCAGCGTTGAACGCGGGGGGTCAGATACGCAGTATTTT	CSVERGGSDTQYF
TRBV29-1	TRBJ1-2	NA	NA	TGCAGCGTTCCTTCCGGGACGGGCAACTATGGCTACACCTTC	CSVPSGTGNYGYTF
TRBV9	TRBJ2-5	TRBD2	NA	TGTGCCAGCAGTATGGGACTAGCGGGAGTGGAAGAGACCCAGTACTTC	CASSMGLAGVEETQYF
TRBV29-1	TRBJ2-1	TRBD2	NA	TGCAGCGTTAGGACTAGGAGGGGTGAGCAGTTCTTC	CSVRTRRGEQFF
TRBV4-1	TRBJ2-1	NA	NA	TGCGCCAGCAGCCAAATCGGCAAGAGCTCCTACAATGAGCAGTTCTTC	CASSQIGKSSYNEQFF
TRBV13	TRBJ2-7	TRBD2	few	TGTGCCAGCAGCTTAGGAATGCGGGGGGGCGAGCAGTACTTC	CASSLGMRGGEQYF
TRBV20-1	TRBJ2-5	NA	NA	TGCAGTGCTAGTCGGAAAGAGACCCAGTACTTC	CSASRKETQYF
TRBV5-1	TRBJ2-1	NA	NA	TGCGCCAGCAGCTTGGCCACAGGGGAGGGTGAGCAGTTCTTC	CASSLATGEGEQFF
TRBV20-1	TRBJ2-7	NA	NA	TGCAGTGGGTCCAGGACCTGCGAGCAGTACTTC	CSGSRTCEQYF
TRBV25-1	TRBJ2-5	NA	NA	TGTGCCAGCAGCACCGGTGGCCTTCGCTTGGAGACCCAGTACTTC	CASSTGGLRLETQYF
TRBV28	TRBJ1-5	NA	NA	TGTGCCAGCAGTTTTCAGGGGAAGAGAATAAGCAATCAGCCCCAGCATTTT	CASSFQGKRISNQPQHF
TRBV7-9	TRBJ2-7	TRBD2	NA	TGTGCCAGCAGCCCTGACGGGCGTAGCGGGAGAAGGCACTTC	CASSPDGRSGRRHF
TRBV29-1	TRBJ2-7	NA	NA	TGCAGCTCCTCCCGGGACCCAGGAAGCGAGCAGTACTTC	CSSSRDPGSEQYF
TRBV2	TRBJ2-5	NA	NA	TGTGCCAGCAGTGGGAACAGACAAGAGACCCAGTACTTC	CASSGNRQETQYF
TRBV7-2	TRBJ2-5	NA	once	TGTGCCAGCAGCCCAAGTGGTTTCAGGGACCAAGAGACCCAGTACTTC	CASSPSGFRDQETQYF
TRBV28	TRBJ2-7	NA	NA	TGTGCCAGCAGTTTGGTTCAGGACGAGCAGTACTTC	CASSLVQDEQYF
TRBV5-1	TRBJ2-3	NA	few	TGCGCCAGCAGCACAGGTCCGGAGGAAGCCACAGATACGCAGTATTTT	CASSTGPEEATDTQYF
TRBV5-6	TRBJ2-1	TRBD1	NA	TGTGCCAGCAGCTCCTGGACAGGGGTGGCCAATGAGCAGTTCTTC	CASSSWTGVANEQFF
TRBV29-1	TRBJ2-2	NA	NA	TGCAGCGTTGTCGTAAGAGGACCCGGGGAGCTGTTTTTT	CSVVVRGPGELFF
TRBV30	TRBJ1-1	NA	NA	TGTGCCTGGAGTGTTGCCAGGAACACTGAAGCTTTCTTT	CAWSVARNTEAFF
TRBV29-1	TRBJ1-1	TRBD1	NA	TGCAGCGTCAGGGGGCTAGGGGCTGAAGCTTTCTTT	CSVRGLGAEAFF
TRBV29-1	TRBJ2-7	NA	NA	TGCAGCGCCCGTTCCAGGGACTCCTACGAGCAGTACTTC	CSARSRDSYEQYF
TRBV5-4	TRBJ2-6	NA	NA	TGTGCCAGCAGCTTGGATCAGGGGAAGGCCAACGTCCTGACTTTC	CASSLDQGKANVLTF
TRBV27	TRBJ1-2	NA	NA	TGTGCCCTTACGTTGCCCACCTTC	CALTLPTF
TRBV5-1	TRBJ2-7	TRBD2	NA	TGCGCCAGCAGCTCTAGCGGGAGCTCCTACGAGCAGTACTTC	CASSSSGSSYEQYF
TRBV27	TRBJ2-1	TRBD2	NA	TGTGCCAGCAGAGTTCGCGGACTAGATGGGGTTCACAATGAGCAGTTCTTC	CASRVRGLDGVHNEQFF
TRBV5-4	TRBJ2-3	TRBD2	NA	TGTGCCAGCAGCTTAGCGGGAGGGCCCCGCACAGATACGCAGTATTTT	CASSLAGGPRTDTQYF
TRBV6-5	TRBJ2-2	TRBD1	NA	TGTGCCAGCAGTTACTCGGGACAGACGAACACCGGGGAGCTGTTTTTT	CASSYSGQTNTGELFF
TRBV2	TRBJ2-3	NA	few	TGTGCCAGCAGTGAACAGGTAGCAGGAGATACGCAGTATTTT	CASSEQVAGDTQYF
TRBV5-1	TRBJ2-7	NA	NA	TGCGCCAGCAGCTTGGGGACGAACTCCTACGAGCAGTACTTC	CASSLGTNSYEQYF
TRBV4-1	TRBJ2-1	TRBD2	NA	TGCGCCAGCAGCCAAGATGTAGCGGGAGATTTCGCGCAGTTCTTC	CASSQDVAGDFAQFF
TRBV20-1	TRBJ2-3	NA	once	TGCAGTGCTCTCACAGATACGCAGTATTTT	CSALTDTQYF
TRBV11-2	TRBJ2-2	NA	NA	TGTGCCAGCAGCTGGTACACCGGGGAGCTGTTTTTT	CASSWYTGELFF
TRBV5-6	TRBJ2-5	NA	NA	TGTGCCAGCAGCTTGACGGCCGGGCCCCAGTACTTC	CASSLTAGPQYF
TRBV7-9	TRBJ2-1	NA	few	TGTGCCAGCAGCTTAGCACGGGAGCAGTTCTTC	CASSLAREQFF
TRBV4-1	TRBJ1-5	TRBD1	few	TGCGCCAGCAGCCCCGGGACAGGGGAGGGTGGGAATCAGCCCCAGCATTTT	CASSPGTGEGGNQPQHF
TRBV29-1	TRBJ2-6	NA	few	TGCAGCGTCGTTGAGTCAGGCTCTGGGGCCAACGTCCTGACTTTC	CSVVESGSGANVLTF
TRBV30	TRBJ1-5	NA	NA	TGTGCCTGGAGTTCTCAGGGCAGGCAGCCCCAGCATTTT	CAWSSQGRQPQHF
TRBV28	TRBJ2-1	NA	NA	TGTGCCAGCAGTTTAACTATCAATGAGCAGTTCTTC	CASSLTINEQFF